The rows below give T cell receptor beta chains drawn from one sample of a study of blood T cell repertoires in COVID-19. Using immunoSEQ multiplex PCR, the repertoire was profiled, and TCRdb retains in-frame clones only, with some absent. The data hold about 160,000 clones, with about 80% observed a single time. Sequences were obtained from PBMCs or T cells enriched from blood (not recorded which). The receptors stem from an older woman who had recovered from COVID-19. Both conserved end residues are part of each CDR3. Each record gives: CDR3 DNA, CDR3 protein, D gene, V gene, J gene, clone size. The D gene is left open where the match is weak. Size is omitted from some rows. Given values are once, few, many or a class for expanded clones.

TGTGCCAGCAGCCAGTATACGGGACAGGGTAACACTGAAGCTTTCTTT	CASSQYTGQGNTEAFF	TRBD1	TRBV11-2	TRBJ1-1	.
TGCGCCAGCAGCCATATTAGCGGGGGGCCCTACGAGCAGTACTTC	CASSHISGGPYEQYF	TRBD2	TRBV4-1	TRBJ2-7	.
TGTGCCAGCAGCCCAAGCCTGATGAACACCGGGGAGCTGTTTTTT	CASSPSLMNTGELFF	.	TRBV27	TRBJ2-2	few
TGTGCCAGCAGCGGGACAAGTAACACCGGGGAGCTGTTTTTT	CASSGTSNTGELFF	.	TRBV7-2	TRBJ2-2	.
TGTGCCAGCAGCGTTGGGACAGGCCAATACGAGCAGTACTTC	CASSVGTGQYEQYF	TRBD1	TRBV3-1/TRBV3-2	TRBJ2-7	once
TGTGCCAGCAGTGAAGGACCCGACAGGGGCCACTTT	CASSEGPDRGHF	TRBD1	TRBV6-1	TRBJ1-6	.
TGCGCCAGCAGCTTGAGACTAGCGGGGGGCTGGGGACAAGAGACCCAGTACTTC	CASSLRLAGGWGQETQYF	TRBD2	TRBV5-1	TRBJ2-5	once
TGCGCCAGCAGAGGGGCGTTGAACACTGAAGCTTTCTTT	CASRGALNTEAFF	.	TRBV5-1	TRBJ1-1	.
TGTGCCAGCAGCTTAATAAGGGGGCGTAACTCCTATAATTCACCCCTCCACTTT	CASSLIRGRNSYNSPLHF	TRBD1	TRBV7-9	TRBJ1-6	.
TGTGCCAGCATACCCCGGCGACTAGCCAAAAACATTCAGTACTTC	CASIPRRLAKNIQYF	.	TRBV6-4	TRBJ2-4	.
TGTGCCAGTAGGGAGGGACCGATGAACACTGAAGCTTTCTTT	CASREGPMNTEAFF	.	TRBV19	TRBJ1-1	.
TGCGCCAGCAGCCGGGACAGGGACTATGGCTACACCTTC	CASSRDRDYGYTF	TRBD1	TRBV4-1	TRBJ1-2	.
TGCGCCAGCAGCCGCCTACAGGGAACTGAGGACGAGCAGTACTTC	CASSRLQGTEDEQYF	.	TRBV4-1	TRBJ2-7	.
TGTGCCACCAGCGGGGGAGGTTGGGAGCCCCAGCATTTT	CATSGGGWEPQHF	.	TRBV24-1	TRBJ1-5	.
TGTGCCACCAGTGAACCGGGACAGGGGCCAAATACGCAGTATTTT	CATSEPGQGPNTQYF	TRBD1	TRBV24-1	TRBJ2-3	.
TGTGCCAGCGGACTCTCCTACGAGCAGTACTTC	CASGLSYEQYF	.	TRBV6-5	TRBJ2-7	once
TGTGCCATCAGTGAAATATCAGATGAGCAGTTCTTC	CAISEISDEQFF	.	TRBV10-3	TRBJ2-1	.
TGTGCCTGGAGTCCGACGTACACACAGGGGCGGATGAACACTGAAGCTTTCTTT	CAWSPTYTQGRMNTEAFF	TRBD1	TRBV30	TRBJ1-1	.
TGTGCCATCAGTGACCCAGGGGCCCCTAACTATGGCTACACCTTC	CAISDPGAPNYGYTF	.	TRBV10-3	TRBJ1-2	.
TGTGCCAGTAGTATGCGGGCCCGCGGAGATACGCAGTATTTT	CASSMRARGDTQYF	.	TRBV19	TRBJ2-3	.
TGTGCTAGTGTCCTGACAGGCGATCAGCCCCAGCATTTT	CASVLTGDQPQHF	.	TRBV12-5	TRBJ1-5	.
TGTGCCAGCAGCCTGGGAGTAACCCCCTACGAGCAGTACTTC	CASSLGVTPYEQYF	.	TRBV14	TRBJ2-7	.
TGTGCCAGCAGCCCGAGGGGGACGGAGACAGATACGCAGTATTTT	CASSPRGTETDTQYF	.	TRBV9	TRBJ2-3	many
TGTGCCAGCAGTCCCCGGGACAGGGCGTACAATGAGCAGTTCTTC	CASSPRDRAYNEQFF	TRBD1	TRBV2	TRBJ2-1	.
TGTGCCAGCAGCTTGGGGCAGCGGGGGGTATACAATGAGCAGTTCTTC	CASSLGQRGVYNEQFF	TRBD2	TRBV5-5	TRBJ2-1	.
TGTGCCAGCGCTCCAGGGATTGGGGAGACCCAGTACTTC	CASAPGIGETQYF	.	TRBV25-1	TRBJ2-5	.
TGTGCCAGCAGCTTAGTTGGTAGCGGGTCATACAATGAGCAGTTCTTC	CASSLVGSGSYNEQFF	TRBD2	TRBV11-3	TRBJ2-1	.
TGTGCCAGCAGGGCTCAGTTGGCCGGGGAGCTGTTTTTT	CASRAQLAGELFF	.	TRBV12-3/TRBV12-4	TRBJ2-2	.
TGTGCCAGCAGTTACTCGGGCAGGGGACCTGGAAACACCATATATTTT	CASSYSGRGPGNTIYF	.	TRBV6-6	TRBJ1-3	.
TGTGCCTGGAGATGGGAGCGGGGTGGCTACACCTTC	CAWRWERGGYTF	.	TRBV30	TRBJ1-2	.
TGTGCCAGCAGCTTAGCGGGGGTCTATGGCTACACCTTC	CASSLAGVYGYTF	.	TRBV11-2	TRBJ1-2	.
TGTGCCAGCAGTTTAATAGAAGAGACCCAGTACTTC	CASSLIEETQYF	.	TRBV12-3/TRBV12-4	TRBJ2-5	.
TGTGCCAGCAGCTTAGGTCTGGCGGCGCAAGAGACCCAGTACTTC	CASSLGLAAQETQYF	.	TRBV11-2	TRBJ2-5	.
TGTGCCTGGAGAACACTTGGGAGGGGTCAAGCTTTCTTT	CAWRTLGRGQAFF	.	TRBV30	TRBJ1-1	few
TGTGCCAGCAGTTACTCCCTAAGATATGGCTACACCTTC	CASSYSLRYGYTF	.	TRBV6-5	TRBJ1-2	few
TGTGCCTGGAGTTTCCCAGGCTCCTACAATGAGCAGTTCTTC	CAWSFPGSYNEQFF	.	TRBV30	TRBJ2-1	.
TGTGCCAGCTCACCAGCCAGGTCCCAAGAGACCCAGTACTTC	CASSPARSQETQYF	.	TRBV18	TRBJ2-5	.
TGTGCCAGTAGTGAACAAAAGGGGGTGAACACTGAAGCTTTCTTT	CASSEQKGVNTEAFF	.	TRBV19	TRBJ1-1	.
TGTGCCAGCAGCAGAGGGATGACAGATACGCAGTATTTT	CASSRGMTDTQYF	.	TRBV9	TRBJ2-3	.
TGCGCCAGCAGCTTCTCAGTGTTGAACACTGAAGCTTTCTTT	CASSFSVLNTEAFF	.	TRBV5-1	TRBJ1-1	.
TGCGCCAGCTCGACGGGGAACACTGAAGCTTTCTTT	CASSTGNTEAFF	.	TRBV5-1	TRBJ1-1	.
TGTGCCAGCAGTTTCGATCGGAGGGCTGATACGCAGTATTTT	CASSFDRRADTQYF	.	TRBV2	TRBJ2-3	.
TGCGCCAGCAGCTTGGCTGGGGCACCTTCACCCCTCCACTTT	CASSLAGAPSPLHF	.	TRBV5-1	TRBJ1-6	few
TGTGCCAGCAGTCTTAGCGGCAATGAGCAGTTCTTC	CASSLSGNEQFF	.	TRBV12-3/TRBV12-4	TRBJ2-1	.
TGTGCCAGCAGCTTAGGTAGAGGGAGGTCGTCTGGCTACACCTTC	CASSLGRGRSSGYTF	.	TRBV7-8	TRBJ1-2	.
TGTGCCAGCAGCCCTAGGACTACCCCCTCCCAAGAGACCCAGTACTTC	CASSPRTTPSQETQYF	.	TRBV3-1/TRBV3-2	TRBJ2-5	.
TGTGCCACCAGTGACCCGGGACAGGGGGCAGAAGAGCAGTTCTTC	CATSDPGQGAEEQFF	TRBD1	TRBV24-1	TRBJ2-1	.
TGTGCCAGCAGCCAAGGATACAGTATGTCAGGGGGCTACACCTTC	CASSQGYSMSGGYTF	.	TRBV3-1/TRBV3-2	TRBJ1-2	.